These 3 T cell receptor beta chains were all obtained from the same sample, sequenced in a study of cytomegalovirus exposure and HLA in healthy donors. 13 Jbeta primers and 60 Vbeta primers were used for the PCR. Sequencing used immunoSEQ multiplex PCR; TCRdb keeps in-frame clones, though not all of them. Among about 120,000 clones listed, more than 65% were seen once. Sequencing input: PBMCs. The receptors derive from a man aged 18 to 35 in good health and CMV-seropositive.

This clone was seen once. J is TRBJ1-2 and V is TRBV27; 8 nucleotides align to TRBD1. V shed 5 bases and J 3 bases; nucleotides not matched to a gene: 5. This CDR3 is built from 14 residues. Germline CDR1 and CDR2: MNHEY and SMNVEV (reference sequence). The CDR3 loop is CASSDQGADYGYTF. CDR3 in DNA: TGTGCCAGCAGTGATCAGGGGGCCGACTATGGCTACACCTTC.

V usage is TRBV6-1 and J usage is TRBJ2-3; D unresolved. Looked up from germline, CDR1 is MNHNS and CDR2 is SASEGT. V was cut by 7 bases and J by 3 bases, with 17 bases left in between. The CDR3 covers 15 residues. The DNA for the CDR3 is TGTGCCAGCATGGCGGCTCTTCGACCGACAGATACGCAGTATTTT. It encodes CASMAALRPTDTQYF.

The chain couples TRBV4-1 to TRBJ1-5; D gene unclear. V lost 0 bases and J 6 bases, leaving 12 bases between the germline ends. The CDR3 loop spans 15 amino acids. CDR1 is MGHRA, CDR2 YSYEKL, per germline. The CDR3 protein is CASSQDEVYIQPQHF. The CDR3, as DNA: TGCGCCAGCAGCCAAGATGAGGTGTATATTCAGCCCCAGCATTTT.